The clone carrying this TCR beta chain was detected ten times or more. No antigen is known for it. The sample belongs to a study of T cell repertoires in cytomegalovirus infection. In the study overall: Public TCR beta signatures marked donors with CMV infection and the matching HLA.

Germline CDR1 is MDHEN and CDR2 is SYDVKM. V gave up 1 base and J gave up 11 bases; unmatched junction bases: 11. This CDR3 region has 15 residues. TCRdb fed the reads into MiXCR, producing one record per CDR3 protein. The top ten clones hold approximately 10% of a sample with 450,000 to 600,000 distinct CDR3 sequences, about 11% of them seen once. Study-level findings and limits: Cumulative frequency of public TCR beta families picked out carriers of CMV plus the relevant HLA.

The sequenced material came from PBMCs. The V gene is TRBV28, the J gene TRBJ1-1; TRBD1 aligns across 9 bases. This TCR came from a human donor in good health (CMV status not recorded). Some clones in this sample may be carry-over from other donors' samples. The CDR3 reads CASSLSGTGSLEAFF. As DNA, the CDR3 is TGTGCCAGCAGTTTATCCGGGACAGGGTCTCTAGAGGCTTTCTTT.